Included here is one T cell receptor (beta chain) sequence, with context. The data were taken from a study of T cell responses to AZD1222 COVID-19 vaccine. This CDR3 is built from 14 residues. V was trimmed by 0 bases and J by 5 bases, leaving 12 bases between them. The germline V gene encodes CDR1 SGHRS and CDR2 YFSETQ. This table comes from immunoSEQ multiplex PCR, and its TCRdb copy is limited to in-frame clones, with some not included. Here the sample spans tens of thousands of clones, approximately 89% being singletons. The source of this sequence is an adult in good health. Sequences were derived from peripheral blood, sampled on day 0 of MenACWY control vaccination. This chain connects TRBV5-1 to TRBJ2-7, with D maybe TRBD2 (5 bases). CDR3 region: CASSLVSGDHEQYF. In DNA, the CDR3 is TGCGCCAGCAGCTTGGTAAGCGGCGACCACGAGCAGTACTTC.